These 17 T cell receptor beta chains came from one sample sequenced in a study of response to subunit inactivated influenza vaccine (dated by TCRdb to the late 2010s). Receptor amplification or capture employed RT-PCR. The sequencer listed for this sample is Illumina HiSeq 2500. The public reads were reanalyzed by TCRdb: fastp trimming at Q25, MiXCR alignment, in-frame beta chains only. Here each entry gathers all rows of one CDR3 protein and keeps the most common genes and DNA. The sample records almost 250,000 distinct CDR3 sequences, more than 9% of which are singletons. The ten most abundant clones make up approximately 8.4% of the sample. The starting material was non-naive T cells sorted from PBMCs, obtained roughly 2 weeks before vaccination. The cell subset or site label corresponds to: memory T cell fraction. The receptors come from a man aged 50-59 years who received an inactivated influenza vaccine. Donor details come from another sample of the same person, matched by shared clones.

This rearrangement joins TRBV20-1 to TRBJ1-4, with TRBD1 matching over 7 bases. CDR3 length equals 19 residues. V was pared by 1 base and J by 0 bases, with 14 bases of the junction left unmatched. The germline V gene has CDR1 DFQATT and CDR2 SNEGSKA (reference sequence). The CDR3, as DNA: TGCAGTGCTAGAGGTATCAGGACAGGAACCTATGCAACTAATGAAAAACTGTTTTTT. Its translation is CSARGIRTGTYATNEKLFF.

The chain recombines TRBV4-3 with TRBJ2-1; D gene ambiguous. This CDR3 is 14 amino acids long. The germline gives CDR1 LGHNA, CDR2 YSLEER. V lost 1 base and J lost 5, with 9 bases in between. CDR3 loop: CASSQASLNNEQFF. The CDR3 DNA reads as TGCGCCAGCAGCCAAGCTAGTCTGAACAATGAGCAGTTCTTC.

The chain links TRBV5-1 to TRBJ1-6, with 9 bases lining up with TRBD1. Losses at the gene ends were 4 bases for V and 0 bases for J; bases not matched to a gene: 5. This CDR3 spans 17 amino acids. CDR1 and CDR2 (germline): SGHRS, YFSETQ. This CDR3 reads CASSQGQGNSYNSPLHF. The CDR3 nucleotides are TGCGCCAGCAGCCAGGGACAGGGCAACTCCTATAATTCACCCCTCCACTTT.

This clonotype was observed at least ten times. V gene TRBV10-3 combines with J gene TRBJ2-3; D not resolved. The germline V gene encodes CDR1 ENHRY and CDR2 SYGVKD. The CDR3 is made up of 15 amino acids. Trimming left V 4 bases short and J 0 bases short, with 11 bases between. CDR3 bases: TGTGCCATCAGTGTGGCAGCGAGTAGCACAGATACGCAGTATTTT. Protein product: CAISVAASSTDTQYF.

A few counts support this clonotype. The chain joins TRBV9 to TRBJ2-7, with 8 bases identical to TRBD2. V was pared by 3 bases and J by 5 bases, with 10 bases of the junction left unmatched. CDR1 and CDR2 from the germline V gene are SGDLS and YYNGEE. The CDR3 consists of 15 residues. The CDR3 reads CASSASAGVLDEQYF. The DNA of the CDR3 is TGTGCCAGCAGCGCGTCAGCGGGGGTCCTAGACGAGCAGTACTTC.

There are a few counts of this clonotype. The CDR3 coding sequence is TGTGCCAGCAGCAGTTCTGGGCGGATTAACAATGAGCAGTTCTTC. Protein product: CASSSSGRINNEQFF. The chain carries TRBV12-3 or TRBV12-4 and TRBJ2-1, with D hard to call. The germline V and J ends were trimmed by 6 bases and 5 bases, with 17 bases remaining between them. This CDR3 comprises 15 residues.

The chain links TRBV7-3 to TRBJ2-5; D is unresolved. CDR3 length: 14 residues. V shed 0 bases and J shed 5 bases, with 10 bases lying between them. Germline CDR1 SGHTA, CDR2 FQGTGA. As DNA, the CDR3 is TGTGCCAGCAGCTTAACTAGCTCCCTGGAGACCCAGTACTTC. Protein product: CASSLTSSLETQYF.

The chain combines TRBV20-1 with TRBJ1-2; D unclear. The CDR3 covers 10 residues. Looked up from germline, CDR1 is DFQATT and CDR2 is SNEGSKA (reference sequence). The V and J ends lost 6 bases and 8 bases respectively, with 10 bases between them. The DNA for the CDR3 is TGCAGTGCGTCGAAAGCGGGCTACACCTTC. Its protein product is CSASKAGYTF.

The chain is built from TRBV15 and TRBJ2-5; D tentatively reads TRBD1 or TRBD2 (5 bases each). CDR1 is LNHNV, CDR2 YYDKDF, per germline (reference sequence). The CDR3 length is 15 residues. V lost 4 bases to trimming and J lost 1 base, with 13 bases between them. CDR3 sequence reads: CATSTRVGVQETQYF. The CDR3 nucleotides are TGTGCCACCAGCACCCGGGTGGGGGTCCAAGAGACCCAGTACTTC.

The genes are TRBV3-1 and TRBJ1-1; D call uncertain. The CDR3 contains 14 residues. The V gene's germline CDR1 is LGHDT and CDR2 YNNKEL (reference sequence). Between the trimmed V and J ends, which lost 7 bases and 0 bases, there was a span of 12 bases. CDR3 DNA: TGTGCCAGCAAGAGAGGAGCTATGAACACTGAAGCTTTCTTT. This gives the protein CASKRGAMNTEAFF.

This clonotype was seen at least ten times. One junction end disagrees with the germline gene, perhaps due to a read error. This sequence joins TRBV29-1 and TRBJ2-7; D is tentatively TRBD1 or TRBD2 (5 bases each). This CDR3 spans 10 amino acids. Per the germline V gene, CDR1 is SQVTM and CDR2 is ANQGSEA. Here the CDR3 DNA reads TGCAGCGCTGTAACGGGGCGACGTGGCTTC. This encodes CSAVTGRRGF.

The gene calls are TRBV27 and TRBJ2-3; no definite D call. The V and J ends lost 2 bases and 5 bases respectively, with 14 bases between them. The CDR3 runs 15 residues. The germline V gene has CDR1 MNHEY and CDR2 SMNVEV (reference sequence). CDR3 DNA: TGTGCCAGCAGTTTACAGGACCCGACCGTAGATACGCAGTATTTT. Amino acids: CASSLQDPTVDTQYF.

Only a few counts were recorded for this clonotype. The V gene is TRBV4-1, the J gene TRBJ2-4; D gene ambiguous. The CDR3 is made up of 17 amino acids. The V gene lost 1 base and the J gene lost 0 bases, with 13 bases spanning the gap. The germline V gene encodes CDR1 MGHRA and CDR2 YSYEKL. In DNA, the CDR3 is TGCGCCAGCAGCCAAGGTGGAGAGTATTTAGCCAAAAACATTCAGTACTTC. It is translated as CASSQGGEYLAKNIQYF.

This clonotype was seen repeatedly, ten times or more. The CDR3 loop is CASSLLLAGGGDTQYF. In DNA form, the CDR3 reads TGTGCCAGCAGTTTACTCCTAGCGGGAGGGGGGGATACGCAGTATTTT. The V call is TRBV28, the J call TRBJ2-3; 12 bases line up with TRBD2. The CDR3 totals 16 residues. V lost 2 bases to trimming and J lost 6 bases; unmatched junction nucleotides: 6. Germline assignment: CDR1 MDHEN and CDR2 SYDVKM.

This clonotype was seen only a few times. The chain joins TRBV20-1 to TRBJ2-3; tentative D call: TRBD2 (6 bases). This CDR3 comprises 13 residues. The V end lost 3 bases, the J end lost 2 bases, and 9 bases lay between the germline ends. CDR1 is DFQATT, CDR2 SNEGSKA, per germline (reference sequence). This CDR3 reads CSASRDFTDTQYF. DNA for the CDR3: TGCAGTGCTAGTCGGGACTTCACAGATACGCAGTATTTT.

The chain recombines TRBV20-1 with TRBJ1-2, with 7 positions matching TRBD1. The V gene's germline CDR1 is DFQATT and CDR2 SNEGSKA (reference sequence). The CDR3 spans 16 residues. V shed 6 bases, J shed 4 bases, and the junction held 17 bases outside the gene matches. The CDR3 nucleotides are TGCAGTGCCCTCAACCGGGACAGCCTTAGCGTCTATGGCTACACCTTC. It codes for CSALNRDSLSVYGYTF.

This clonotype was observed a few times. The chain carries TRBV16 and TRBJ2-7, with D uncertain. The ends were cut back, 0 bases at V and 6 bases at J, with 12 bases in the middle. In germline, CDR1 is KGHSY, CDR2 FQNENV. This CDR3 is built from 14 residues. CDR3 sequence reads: CASSQSVGSGEQYF. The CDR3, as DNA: TGTGCCAGCAGCCAATCAGTCGGGTCAGGCGAGCAGTACTTC. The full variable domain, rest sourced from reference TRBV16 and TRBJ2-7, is GEEVAQTPKHLVRGEGQKAKLYCAPIKGHSYVFWYQQVLKNEFKFLISFQNENVFDETGMPKERFSAKCLPNSPCSLEIQATKLEDSAVYFCASSQSVGSGEQYFGPGTRLTVT.